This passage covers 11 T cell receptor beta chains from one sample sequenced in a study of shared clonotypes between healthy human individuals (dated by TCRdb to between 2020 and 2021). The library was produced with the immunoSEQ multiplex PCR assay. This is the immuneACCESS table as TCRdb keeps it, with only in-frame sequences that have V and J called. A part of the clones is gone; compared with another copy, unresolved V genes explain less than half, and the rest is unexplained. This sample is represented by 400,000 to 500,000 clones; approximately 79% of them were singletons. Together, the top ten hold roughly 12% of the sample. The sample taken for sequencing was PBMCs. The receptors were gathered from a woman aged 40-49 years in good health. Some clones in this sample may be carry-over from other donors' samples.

The CDR3 region is CASSPQRGYEQYF. The CDR3 nucleotides read TGTGCCAGCAGCCCTCAACGGGGTTACGAGCAGTACTTC. This chain links TRBV7-7 with TRBJ2-7, with D possibly being TRBD2 (5 bases). Germline CDR1 SSHAT, CDR2 FNYEAQ (reference sequence). CDR3 length equals 13 residues. V was trimmed by 5 bases and J by 4 bases, leaving 12 bases between them.

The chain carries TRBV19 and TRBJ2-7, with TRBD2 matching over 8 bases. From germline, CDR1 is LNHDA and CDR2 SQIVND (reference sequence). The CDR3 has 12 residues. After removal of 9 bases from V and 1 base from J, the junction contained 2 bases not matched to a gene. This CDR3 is CASGRASYEQYF. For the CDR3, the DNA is TGTGCCAGCGGGAGGGCGTCCTACGAGCAGTACTTC.

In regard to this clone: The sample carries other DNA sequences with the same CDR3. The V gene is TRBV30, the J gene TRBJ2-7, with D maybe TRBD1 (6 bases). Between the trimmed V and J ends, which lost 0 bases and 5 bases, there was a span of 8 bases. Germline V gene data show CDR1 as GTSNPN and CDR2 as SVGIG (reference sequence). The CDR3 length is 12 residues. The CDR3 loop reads CAWSVQGDEQYF. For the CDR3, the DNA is TGTGCCTGGAGTGTACAGGGTGACGAGCAGTACTTC.

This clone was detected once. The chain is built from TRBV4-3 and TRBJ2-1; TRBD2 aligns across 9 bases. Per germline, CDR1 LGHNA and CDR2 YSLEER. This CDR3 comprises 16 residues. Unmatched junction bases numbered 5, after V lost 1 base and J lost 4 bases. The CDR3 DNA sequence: TGCGCCAGCAGCCAAGTTTATCTAGCGGGATACAATGAGCAGTTCTTC. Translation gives CASSQVYLAGYNEQFF.

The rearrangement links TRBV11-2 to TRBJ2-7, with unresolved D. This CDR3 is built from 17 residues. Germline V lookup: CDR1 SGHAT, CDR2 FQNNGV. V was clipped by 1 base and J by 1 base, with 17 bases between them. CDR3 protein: CASSLGDSSPFSYEQYF. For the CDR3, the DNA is TGTGCCAGCAGCTTAGGGGATTCGTCCCCATTTTCCTACGAGCAGTACTTC. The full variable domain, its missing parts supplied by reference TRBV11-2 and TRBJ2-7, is EAGVAQSPRYKIIEKRQSVAFWCNPISGHATLYWYQQILGQGPKLLIQFQNNGVVDDSQLPKDRFSAERLKGVDSTLKIQPAKLEDSAVYLCASSLGDSSPFSYEQYFGPGTRLTVT.

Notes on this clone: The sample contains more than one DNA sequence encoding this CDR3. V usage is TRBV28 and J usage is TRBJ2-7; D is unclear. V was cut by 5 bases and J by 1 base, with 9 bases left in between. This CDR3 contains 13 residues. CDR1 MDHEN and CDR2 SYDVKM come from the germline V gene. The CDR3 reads CASSPPSSYEQYF. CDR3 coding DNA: TGTGCCAGCAGTCCACCTTCATCCTACGAGCAGTACTTC.

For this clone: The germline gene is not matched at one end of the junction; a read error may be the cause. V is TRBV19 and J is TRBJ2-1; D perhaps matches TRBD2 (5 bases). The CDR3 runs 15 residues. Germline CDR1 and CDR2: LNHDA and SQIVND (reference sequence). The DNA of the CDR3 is TGTGCCAGTAGTATCTCCCTAGCTATCTACAATGAGCAGCTCTTC. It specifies CASSISLAIYNEQLF.

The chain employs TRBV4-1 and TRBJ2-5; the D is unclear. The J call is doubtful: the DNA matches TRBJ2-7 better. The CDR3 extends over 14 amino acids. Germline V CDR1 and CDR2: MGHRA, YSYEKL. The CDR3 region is CASSSPTQGLEQYF. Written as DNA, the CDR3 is TGCGCCAGCAGCTCACCAACACAAGGGCTCGAGCAGTACTTC.

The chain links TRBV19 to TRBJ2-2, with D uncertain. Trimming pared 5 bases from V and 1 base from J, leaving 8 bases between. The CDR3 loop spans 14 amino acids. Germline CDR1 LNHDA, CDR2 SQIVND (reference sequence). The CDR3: CASSLRQNTGELFF. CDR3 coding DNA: TGTGCCAGTAGTCTTCGACAGAACACCGGGGAGCTGTTTTTT.

The CDR3 loop reads CATSRDGSGNTIYF. The CDR3 bases are TGTGCCACCAGCAGAGATGGGTCTGGAAACACCATATATTTT. This chain joins TRBV15 and TRBJ1-3; no reliable D call. V was clipped by 0 bases and J by 1 base, with 4 bases between them. Looked up from germline, CDR1 is LNHNV and CDR2 is YYDKDF (reference sequence). There are 14 residues in the CDR3.

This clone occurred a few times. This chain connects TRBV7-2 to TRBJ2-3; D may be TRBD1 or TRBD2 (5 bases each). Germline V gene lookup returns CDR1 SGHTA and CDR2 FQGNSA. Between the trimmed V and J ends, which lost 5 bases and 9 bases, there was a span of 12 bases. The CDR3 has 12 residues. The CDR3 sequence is CASSATGGTQYF. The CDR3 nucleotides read TGTGCCAGCAGCGCCACAGGAGGAACGCAGTATTTT.